The 18 T cell receptor beta chains in this list originate from one sample, sequenced in a study of regulatory T cells in long-lasting Graves disease. Stated time point: newly diagnosed GD, antithyroid drugs for less than 3 months. Extracted PBMC RNA gave rise to the TCR library. Assembly of TCR beta libraries relied on iRepertoire HTBI primers together with Arm-PCR of CDR3 regions. MiXCR was run by TCRdb on the multiplex PCR reads, yielding one entry per CDR3 protein. The profile covers roughly 400,000 distinct CDR3 sequences, with about 15% appearing a single time and under 30% taken by the ten largest. The data were also submitted as part of a second study, on T cells in Graves' hyperthyroidism and ophthalmopathy.

Sequencing used peripheral blood mononuclear cells (PBMCs), obtained at new diagnosis, from a patient treated with antithyroid drugs. The source of these receptors is a woman younger than 30 with Graves disease.

A few counts support this clonotype. V and J are TRBV14 and TRBJ2-7, with 10 positions matching TRBD2. The junction had 9 bases not matched to a gene; V was cut back by 1 base and J by 6 bases. Germline lookup yields CDR1 SGHDN and CDR2 FVKESK. The CDR3 runs to 16 residues. The CDR3 nucleotides are TGTGCCAGCAGCCAAGTGGTGCTAGCGGGAGTTCCCGAGCAGTACTTC. It encodes CASSQVVLAGVPEQYF.

V usage is TRBV20-1 and J usage is TRBJ2-7; D is ambiguous. Trimming shortened V by 3 bases and J by 0 bases, and 6 bases separated the two germline ends. CDR3 length equals 12 residues. Germline-derived CDR1 and CDR2 are DFQATT and SNEGSKA (reference sequence). The CDR3 DNA reads as TGCAGTGCTAGCAGGAGCTCCTACGAGCAGTACTTC. Translated: CSASRSSYEQYF.

This clonotype has at least ten counts. The chain combines TRBV20-1 with TRBJ2-3; 7 nucleotides align to TRBD2. This CDR3 comprises 15 residues. Germline lookup yields CDR1 DFQATT and CDR2 SNEGSKA (reference sequence). V lost 4 bases, J lost 0 bases, and 7 bases stayed unmatched. The CDR3 sequence is CSANLAAGSTDTQYF. As DNA, the CDR3 is TGCAGTGCTAACCTAGCGGCGGGTAGCACAGATACGCAGTATTTT.

V and J are TRBV5-1 and TRBJ2-1, with a tentative D call TRBD2 (6 bases). In germline, CDR1 is SGHRS, CDR2 YFSETQ. CDR3 size: 16 residues. The germline V and J ends were trimmed by 4 bases and 0 bases, with 14 bases remaining between them. CDR3 loop: CASSRRDFSSYNEQFF. Here the CDR3 DNA reads TGCGCCAGCAGCCGCAGGGACTTCAGCTCCTACAATGAGCAGTTCTTC. The full variable domain, its missing parts supplied by reference TRBV5-1 and TRBJ2-1, is KAGVTQTPRYLIKTRGQQVTLSCSPISGHRSVSWYQQTPGQGLQFLFEYFSETQRNKGNFPGRFSGRQFSNSRSEMNVSTLELGDSALYLCASSRRDFSSYNEQFFGPGTRLTVL.

Note on this clonotype: This likely traces to a read error, being one base from a far larger clone. The genes are TRBV5-6 and TRBJ2-3; D ambiguous. The CDR3 is made up of 14 amino acids. Trimming took off 2 bases at V and 5 bases at J, with 12 bases between the two ends. Germline V lookup: CDR1 SGHDT, CDR2 YYEEEE. Here the CDR3 DNA reads TGTGCCAGCAGCTTAGGTGAATCCCTAGATACGCAGTATTTT. This translates into CASSLGESLDTQYF.

This clonotype was picked up a small number of times. The chain is built from TRBV27 and TRBJ2-5; 8 bases align to TRBD2. The germline gives CDR1 MNHEY, CDR2 SMNVEV (reference sequence). CDR3 length: 17 amino acids. V was pared by 5 bases and J by 3 bases, with 14 bases of the junction left unmatched. The DNA for the CDR3 is TGTGCCAGCAGTCCTCCACCGGGACTAGGTCAGGAAGAGACCCAGTACTTC. It yields the protein CASSPPPGLGQEETQYF.

This clonotype was detected ten times or more. This chain uses TRBV2 with TRBJ1-6, with unresolved D. V was clipped by 4 bases and J by 7 bases, with 14 bases between them. This CDR3 is built from 15 residues. From germline, CDR1 is SNHLY and CDR2 FYNNEI. Written as DNA, the CDR3 is TGTGCCAGCAGTGCCAACGGACGGCTAAATTCACCCCTCCACTTT. Its protein is CASSANGRLNSPLHF.

This clonotype was picked up many times. The V gene is TRBV7-3, the J gene TRBJ2-3; tentative D call: TRBD1 (5 bases). This CDR3 has 17 amino acids. Germline V lookup: CDR1 SGHTA, CDR2 FQGTGA. Trimming pared 2 bases from V and 1 base from J, leaving 16 bases between. The chain's CDR3 is CASSLPPSEGGTDTQYF. The CDR3 DNA reads TGTGCCAGCAGCTTACCCCCCTCGGAAGGGGGCACAGATACGCAGTATTTT.

This chain joins TRBV12-3 or TRBV12-4 and TRBJ1-5, with TRBD1 matching 7 bases. V dropped 3 bases and J dropped 7; count of bases not matched to a gene: 6. The CDR3 has 14 residues. The CDR3 DNA reads TGTGCCAGCAGTTTCGACAGGGCCCCCCAGCCCCAGCATTTT. Its protein product is CASSFDRAPQPQHF.

The genes are TRBV20-1 and TRBJ2-5; 10 nucleotides agree with TRBD2. The CDR3 contains 16 residues. Germline lookup yields CDR1 DFQATT and CDR2 SNEGSKA (reference sequence). Trimming cost V 1 base and J 1 base; bases outside gene matches: 6. CDR3 in DNA: TGCAGTGCTAGAGCCCTAGCGGGAGAGCCCCAAGAGACCCAGTACTTC. Amino acids: CSARALAGEPQETQYF.

A word on this clonotype: A much larger clone lies a single base off, so this may be a read error. The V and J genes are TRBV2 and TRBJ1-2; D unresolved. CDR1 and CDR2 (germline): SNHLY, FYNNEI. The V end was cut by 4 bases, the J end by 5 bases, with 14 bases between. The CDR3 sequence is 14 residues long. The CDR3 DNA is TGTGCCAGCAGTGCCGGGAGCCCTGTATATGGCTACACCTTC. This sequence encodes CASSAGSPVYGYTF.

This clonotype was recorded a few times. The J gene is TRBJ2-3, the V gene TRBV14; D is ambiguous. The CDR3 sequence is 12 residues long. Trimming took 0 bases from V and 4 from J, leaving 2 bases between them. Germline lookup yields CDR1 SGHDN and CDR2 FVKESK. CDR3 protein: CASSQEPDTQYF. CDR3 DNA: TGTGCCAGCAGCCAAGAACCAGATACGCAGTATTTT.

At least ten counts were recorded for this clonotype. The V and J genes are TRBV3-1 and TRBJ2-3; 8 nucleotides agree with TRBD1. With V trimmed by 3 bases and J by 5 bases, 7 bases remained unmatched. Germline lookup yields CDR1 LGHDT and CDR2 YNNKEL (reference sequence). This CDR3 region has 15 residues. The CDR3 DNA is TGTGCCAGCAGCCACGCAGGGGGCCGAGGAGATACGCAGTATTTT. It specifies CASSHAGGRGDTQYF.

The table lists this clonotype with many counts. At one end the junction does not follow the germline gene, possibly because of a read error. The genes are TRBV18 and TRBJ1-1; possibly TRBD1 for D (6 bases). This CDR3 contains 15 residues. CDR1 is KGHSH, CDR2 LQKENI, per germline. Written as DNA, the CDR3 is TGTGCCAGCTCCCCACGTCAGGGGATGAACACTGAAGCTTTCTTT. This translates into CASSPRQGMNTEAFF.

This clonotype was detected ten times or more. The chain links TRBV27 to TRBJ2-3; 11 bases are a match to TRBD1. This CDR3 is built from 16 residues. Unmatched junction bases numbered 6, after V lost 5 bases and J lost 2 bases. The germline CDR1 and CDR2 sequences are MNHEY and SMNVEV (reference sequence). CDR3 loop: CASSPGTGGITDTQYF. The CDR3 DNA follows: TGTGCCAGCAGTCCAGGGACAGGGGGGATCACAGATACGCAGTATTTT.

About this clonotype: This may be a read error: a much more frequent sequence differs by one nucleotide. The chain is built from TRBV5-6 and TRBJ1-5; 9 bases are a match to TRBD1. Germline loops: CDR1 SGHDT, CDR2 YYEEEE. The CDR3 spans 14 residues. CDR3 sequence reads: CASSTGQGNQPRHF. The DNA for the CDR3 is TGTGCCAGCAGCACGGGACAGGGAAATCAGCCCCGGCATTTT.

Only a few counts were recorded for this clonotype. The rearrangement uses TRBV19 and TRBJ2-7; either TRBD1 or TRBD2 may supply D (5 bases each). Looked up from germline, CDR1 is LNHDA and CDR2 is SQIVND (reference sequence). V lost 6 bases to trimming and J lost 3 bases, with 15 bases between them. This CDR3 is built from 14 residues. The CDR3 protein is CASRKEERGYEQYF. The CDR3 nucleotides are TGTGCCAGTAGGAAAGAGGAGAGGGGCTACGAGCAGTACTTC.

This clonotype came up a few times. The chain uses TRBV30 and TRBJ1-4, with no clear D. V lost 2 bases, J lost 6 bases, and 16 bases lay in between. The CDR3 consists of 15 residues. Per the germline V gene, CDR1 is GTSNPN and CDR2 is SVGIG (reference sequence). CDR3 bases: TGTGCCTGGAGTTCCCAGGATCAGGCTCATGAAAAACTGTTTTTT. It yields the protein CAWSSQDQAHEKLFF.